This passage covers 26 T cell receptor beta chains from one sample sequenced in a study of T cells after yellow fever vaccination. One entry per CDR3 protein, called by TCRdb with MiXCR from the 5' RACE reads. The sample holds fewer than 650,000 distinct CDR3 sequences; 21% are singletons and the top ten take approximately 15%. The specimen comprised PBMCs, sampled around 3 weeks after the first yellow fever vaccination. The origin of the receptors is a man aged 18 to 29 who received the YFV17D yellow fever vaccine.

This clonotype was seen many times. The chain is built from TRBV30 and TRBJ1-1; D remains ambiguous. Germline V gene data show CDR1 as GTSNPN and CDR2 as SVGIG (reference sequence). The V end was cut by 2 bases, the J end by 7 bases, with 8 bases between. The CDR3 has 11 residues. CDR3 loop: CAWSLQVEAFF. In nucleotides, the CDR3 is TGTGCCTGGAGTCTGCAGGTTGAAGCTTTCTTT.

This clonotype was picked up many times. The V call is TRBV6-5, the J call TRBJ2-2; 8 bases agree with TRBD2. This CDR3 has 17 residues. Germline V lookup: CDR1 MNHEY, CDR2 SVGAGI. J was trimmed by 0 bases and V by 0 bases; bases with no gene match: 3. CDR3 in DNA: TGTGCCAGCAGTTACTCCCGACTAGCGTCGAACACCGGGGAGCTGTTTTTT. It yields the protein CASSYSRLASNTGELFF.

CDR3 nucleotides: TGCAGTGCTCCCCCACTAGCGGGGGGAAATGAGCAGTTCTTC. Translating it yields CSAPPLAGGNEQFF. The V and J genes are TRBV20-1 and TRBJ2-1; the match to TRBD2 covers 12 bases. The J segment lost 7 bases and the V segment lost 5 bases, leaving 6 bases of the junction unmatched. This CDR3 is built from 14 residues. The V gene's germline CDR1 is DFQATT and CDR2 SNEGSKA (reference sequence).

V and J are TRBV3-1 and TRBJ2-7; tentative D call: TRBD2 (5 bases). This CDR3 is 14 amino acids long. Germline CDR1 is LGHDT and CDR2 is YNNKEL (reference sequence). The V and J ends lost 0 bases and 6 bases respectively, with 12 bases between them. The CDR3 nucleotides read TGTGCCAGCAGCCAAGAGGTATTGAGGGCCGAGCAGTACTTC. Translating it yields CASSQEVLRAEQYF.

This clonotype turned up a few times. V is TRBV4-1 and J is TRBJ2-7; no clear D gene. Trimming stripped 2 bases from V and 6 bases from J, with 17 bases between. This CDR3 is built from 15 residues. Germline V gene data show CDR1 as MGHRA and CDR2 as YSYEKL. CDR3 protein: CASSQFVGYFFEQYF. The CDR3 nucleotides are TGCGCCAGCAGCCAATTTGTGGGGTACTTTTTCGAGCAGTACTTC.

This chain uses TRBV3-1 with TRBJ2-5; D unclear. CDR3 size: 14 residues. Trimming shortened V by 1 base and J by 4 bases, and 10 bases separated the two germline ends. Per the germline V gene, CDR1 is LGHDT and CDR2 is YNNKEL (reference sequence). CDR3 sequence reads: CASSQGFPAETQYF. Written as DNA, the CDR3 is TGTGCCAGCAGCCAAGGGTTCCCGGCAGAGACCCAGTACTTC.

At least ten counts were recorded for this clonotype. V usage is TRBV20-1 and J usage is TRBJ1-1; 7 nucleotides agree with TRBD1. The CDR3 contains 12 residues. The junction had 3 bases not matched to a gene; V was cut back by 7 bases and J by 1 base. The germline V gene encodes CDR1 DFQATT and CDR2 SNEGSKA (reference sequence). The CDR3 coding sequence is TGCAGTGTTCGGACAGGGAACACTGAAGCTTTCTTT. Its protein is CSVRTGNTEAFF.

The chain joins TRBV10-1 to TRBJ2-2; D is uncertain. The CDR3 totals 14 residues. Trimming took 4 bases from V and 0 from J, leaving 6 bases between them. Germline V gene data show CDR1 as WNHNN and CDR2 as SYGVQD (reference sequence). CDR3 protein: CASSVTTNTGELFF. CDR3 in DNA: TGCGCCAGCAGTGTTACTACGAACACCGGGGAGCTGTTTTTT.

This clonotype was seen a few times. The chain uses TRBV19 and TRBJ2-1; maybe TRBD2 (7 bases). V lost 10 bases to trimming and J lost 2 bases, with 15 bases between them. From germline, CDR1 is LNHDA and CDR2 SQIVND (reference sequence). The CDR3 is 14 amino acids. CDR3 nucleotide sequence: TGTGCCACTACACCGGGGGGCCCCTACAATGAGCAGTTCTTC. Amino acid sequence: CATTPGGPYNEQFF.

This clonotype was picked up a small number of times. The genes are TRBV6-6 and TRBJ1-3, with 7 bases fitting TRBD1. The V and J ends lost 6 bases and 2 bases, in that order; junction bases with no gene match: 1. Germline values: CDR1 MNHNY, CDR2 SVGAGI (reference sequence). This CDR3 has 13 residues. In nucleotides, the CDR3 is TGTGCCAGCAGGACAGGGCCTGGAAACACCATATATTTT. Amino acid sequence: CASRTGPGNTIYF.

The V call is TRBV14, the J call TRBJ1-1; no reliable D call. CDR3 length equals 13 residues. CDR1 and CDR2 (germline): SGHDN, FVKESK. Trimming took 1 base from V and 1 from J, leaving 4 bases between them. The CDR3 region is CASSQVTNTEAFF. As DNA, the CDR3 is TGTGCCAGCAGCCAAGTAACGAACACTGAAGCTTTCTTT.

This clonotype was detected a few times. The CDR3 DNA reads TGCAGTGCTAGGGGACAGGGTGATCAGCCCCAGCATTTT. It specifies CSARGQGDQPQHF. V gene TRBV20-1 combines with J gene TRBJ1-5, with 9 bases identical to TRBD1. The ends lost 3 bases at V and 5 bases at J; junction bases unmatched: 2. The CDR3 spans 13 residues. CDR1 and CDR2 from the germline V gene are DFQATT and SNEGSKA (reference sequence).

In its sample, this clonotype was seen a few times. The V and J genes are TRBV6-1 and TRBJ2-1; D remains ambiguous. Trimming removed 6 bases at V and 6 bases at J, with 12 bases between. Germline CDR1 and CDR2: MNHNS and SASEGT. The CDR3 is made up of 13 amino acids. The CDR3 is CASRFQGFNEQFF. In DNA form, the CDR3 reads TGTGCCAGCAGGTTTCAAGGGTTCAATGAGCAGTTCTTC.

V gene TRBV16 combines with J gene TRBJ2-3; 7 bases align to TRBD1. Germline CDR1 KGHSY, CDR2 FQNENV. CDR3 length: 14 residues. V shed 2 bases, J shed 3 bases, and the junction held 2 bases outside the gene matches. The CDR3 region is CASSQNRGTDTQYF. The CDR3 nucleotides are TGTGCCAGCAGCCAAAACAGGGGAACAGATACGCAGTATTTT.

The chain employs TRBV27 and TRBJ2-2, with 10 nucleotides matching TRBD1. The CDR3 has 14 amino acids. Germline trimming cut 6 bases from V and 6 bases from J; bases unmatched to any gene: 4. Germline V gene lookup returns CDR1 MNHEY and CDR2 SMNVEV (reference sequence). CDR3 loop: CASRKGTGAGELFF. CDR3 sequence (DNA): TGTGCCAGCAGGAAAGGGACAGGGGCCGGGGAGCTGTTTTTT.

The J gene is TRBJ1-2, the V gene TRBV18; D is unclear. The CDR3 length is 14 residues. V was trimmed by 0 bases and J by 0 bases, leaving 5 bases between them. The germline CDR1 and CDR2 sequences are KGHSH and LQKENI. This CDR3 reads CASSPPFTNYGYTF. CDR3 DNA sequence: TGTGCCAGCTCACCACCGTTCACTAACTATGGCTACACCTTC.

The table lists this clonotype with a few counts. The chain uses TRBV7-8 and TRBJ1-6; possible D gene TRBD1, 5 bases. The CDR3 extends over 16 amino acids. V shed 1 base and J shed 10 bases, with 17 bases lying between them. Germline values: CDR1 SGHVS, CDR2 FQNEAQ. CDR3 protein: CASSLGSGIRHSPLHF. Here the CDR3 DNA reads TGTGCCAGCAGCTTAGGTTCAGGGATCAGACACTCACCCCTCCACTTT.

This chain links TRBV10-2 with TRBJ2-7; D might be TRBD1 (7 bases). CDR3 size: 16 residues. The V end lost 3 bases, the J end lost 6 bases, and 21 bases lay between the germline ends. Per the germline V gene, CDR1 is WSHSY and CDR2 is SAAADI. CDR3 sequence (DNA): TGCGCCAGCAGTGAAATGGACAGGTCGTACGGGGGCGAGCAGTACTTC. It specifies CASSEMDRSYGGEQYF.

This clonotype has just a few counts. V usage is TRBV6-2 or TRBV6-3 and J usage is TRBJ2-1; 9 nucleotides align to TRBD2. There are 15 residues in the CDR3. V was pared by 5 bases and J by 4 bases, with 6 bases of the junction left unmatched. CDR1 and CDR2 (germline): MNHEY, SVGEGT. CDR3 in amino acids: CASSDLAGLYNEQFF. Written as DNA, the CDR3 is TGTGCCAGCAGTGACCTAGCGGGGCTTTACAATGAGCAGTTCTTC.

The chain uses TRBV5-6 and TRBJ2-1, with D maybe TRBD2 (6 bases). Trimming shortened V by 3 bases and J by 2 bases, and 15 bases separated the two germline ends. The CDR3 extends over 16 amino acids. The germline CDR1 and CDR2 sequences are SGHDT and YYEEEE. The CDR3 is CASSWGLFFTYNEQFF. In nucleotides, the CDR3 is TGTGCCAGCAGCTGGGGACTTTTCTTCACCTACAATGAGCAGTTCTTC.

This clonotype was observed a few times. The chain couples TRBV5-1 to TRBJ1-1; 10 nucleotides match TRBD1. CDR1 and CDR2 (germline): SGHRS, YFSETQ. The CDR3 spans 15 residues. After removal of 1 base from V and 6 bases from J, the junction contained 6 bases not matched to a gene. CDR3 nucleotides: TGCGCCAGCAGCTTGACCGGACAGGGGGAGGCTGAAGCTTTCTTT. Its protein product is CASSLTGQGEAEAFF.

The V and J genes are TRBV7-8 and TRBJ1-5, with 7 bases identical to TRBD1. Germline CDR1 reads SGHVS; CDR2 reads FQNEAQ. The junction had 10 bases not matched to a gene; V was cut back by 10 bases and J by 7 bases. This CDR3 is built from 13 residues. The CDR3 DNA reads TGTGCCACTGGACGACAGGGTGGGCAGCCCCAGCATTTT. Residues: CATGRQGGQPQHF.

A single count supports this clonotype. This chain uses TRBV20-1 with TRBJ2-1; the D gene is possibly TRBD2 (6 bases). Between the trimmed V and J ends, which lost 1 base and 3 bases, there was a span of 10 bases. The germline V gene has CDR1 DFQATT and CDR2 SNEGSKA (reference sequence). This CDR3 is built from 14 residues. The CDR3 DNA reads TGCAGTGCTAGAGCTATGGGGGGCTACAATGAGCAGTTCTTC. Its translation is CSARAMGGYNEQFF.

The chain is built from TRBV19 and TRBJ1-5, with TRBD1 matching 7 bases. The CDR3 contains 15 residues. V lost 6 bases to trimming and J lost 2 bases; unmatched junction nucleotides: 7. The V gene's germline CDR1 is LNHDA and CDR2 SQIVND (reference sequence). The CDR3, as DNA: TGTGCCAGTAGGAGGGACAGTTACGGCAATCAGCCCCAGCATTTT. It encodes CASRRDSYGNQPQHF.

The chain uses TRBV6-1 and TRBJ1-1; D is possibly TRBD1 (5 bases). Looked up from germline, CDR1 is MNHNS and CDR2 is SASEGT. The ends were cut back, 5 bases at V and 4 bases at J, with 17 bases in the middle. The CDR3 extends over 15 amino acids. CDR3 protein: CASSNPGTAGTEAFF. The CDR3 DNA is TGTGCCAGCAGTAACCCCGGGACGGCTGGCACTGAAGCTTTCTTT.

The gene calls are TRBV2 and TRBJ2-5; D possibly matches TRBD1 or TRBD2 (5 bases each). The CDR3 runs to 15 residues. V lost 8 bases, J lost 3 bases, and 19 bases lay in between. Germline V gene sequence: CDR1 SNHLY, CDR2 FYNNEI. The CDR3 protein is CASLAGKHFKETQYF. In DNA, the CDR3 is TGTGCCAGCCTAGCAGGGAAACATTTTAAAGAGACCCAGTACTTC.